These 25 T cell receptor beta chains came from one sample sequenced in a study of CD8+CD57+ T cells in acquired aplastic anemia. TCR beta VDJ and CDR3 profiles were obtained from a genomic DNA template. Each CDR3 protein gets one entry after TCRdb re-called the reads with MiXCR. The data contain about 270,000 distinct CDR3 sequences, 55% to 65% of them singletons. The sequenced sample was sorted CD4+, CD8+, or CD8+CD57+ T cells (not recorded which) from PBMCs. The receptor set was obtained from a human donor with severe aplastic anemia or a healthy control (not recorded which).

This clonotype turned up a few times. V gene TRBV15 combines with J gene TRBJ1-5, with 7 bases lining up with TRBD1. The CDR3 length is 16 residues. Germline CDR1 reads LNHNV; CDR2 reads YYDKDF (reference sequence). V lost 8 bases and J lost 5; bases outside the gene matches: 15. CDR3 in amino acids: CATSSLQGRGDQPQHF. The CDR3 DNA sequence: TGTGCCACCTCTTCGCTACAGGGGCGGGGGGATCAGCCCCAGCATTTT.

At least ten counts were recorded for this clonotype. This chain connects TRBV5-8 to TRBJ2-7; TRBD1 aligns across 7 bases. The CDR3 spans 15 residues. Germline CDR1 SGHTS, CDR2 YDEGEE. Trimming cost V 5 bases and J 0 bases; bases outside gene matches: 8. The CDR3 DNA follows: TGTGCCAGCAGACTTCAAGGGGACAGCTCCTACGAGCAGTACTTC. Translated: CASRLQGDSSYEQYF.

The CDR3 DNA is TGTGCCAGCCACCACGGGGGGTCCGAGCAGTACTTC. The encoded protein is CASHHGGSEQYF. This rearrangement joins TRBV7-2 to TRBJ2-7; 7 positions agree with TRBD2. Germline-derived CDR1 and CDR2 are SGHTA and FQGNSA. The CDR3 loop spans 12 amino acids. J gave up 6 bases and V 8 bases, and 7 bases lay outside the gene matches.

This clonotype was detected ten times or more. The rearrangement links TRBV30 to TRBJ2-7; no reliable D call. Germline V CDR1 and CDR2: GTSNPN, SVGIG (reference sequence). The CDR3 is 13 amino acids. V was pared by 0 bases and J by 1 base, with 7 bases between. This CDR3 is CAWSVVSSYEQYF. DNA of the CDR3: TGTGCCTGGAGTGTTGTGAGTTCCTACGAGCAGTACTTC.

The V gene is TRBV29-1, the J gene TRBJ2-5, with 10 bases fitting TRBD2. Germline values: CDR1 SQVTM, CDR2 ANQGSEA. The CDR3 is made up of 15 amino acids. The junction had 11 bases not matched to a gene; V was cut back by 5 bases and J by 5 bases. Here the CDR3 DNA reads TGCAGCGTTAACACTCTAGCGGGGGTAACGGAGACCCAGTACTTC. Its translation is CSVNTLAGVTETQYF.

With regard to this clonotype: The CDR3 carries no conserved terminal phenylalanine or tryptophan, so it likely arises from a read error. The DNA is left out, because the CDR3 cannot be placed on it with certainty; the CDR3 is given as TCRdb lists it. The J gene is TRBJ1-6, the V gene TRBV5-1. Ends included, the CDR3 has 9 residues. The germline CDR1 and CDR2 sequences are SGHRS and YFSETQ. CDR3 sequence reads: CASSPPTSG.

The chain employs TRBV6-1 and TRBJ2-5, with D perhaps matching TRBD1 (5 bases). This CDR3 is 17 amino acids long. V dropped 8 bases and J dropped 4 bases, with 26 bases sitting between them. The germline CDR1 and CDR2 sequences are MNHNS and SASEGT. The CDR3 sequence is CASSPTEALWGGETQYF. DNA of the CDR3: TGTGCCAGCTCACCAACCGAAGCCCTATGGGGCGGAGAGACCCAGTACTTC.

This clonotype was detected many times. V is TRBV24-1 and J is TRBJ2-3, with D tentatively TRBD1 or TRBD2 (7 bases each). V lost 2 bases, J lost 1 base, and 18 bases lay in between. Germline-derived CDR1 and CDR2 are KGHDR and SFDVKD. The CDR3 is 18 amino acids. CDR3 in DNA: TGTGCCACCAGTGATTCCCGACAGGGAGGGAGACGCACAGATACGCAGTATTTT. Protein: CATSDSRQGGRRTDTQYF.

The V call is TRBV7-9, the J call TRBJ1-1; a possible D gene is TRBD1 (5 bases). This CDR3 contains 14 residues. Germline V gene lookup returns CDR1 SEHNR and CDR2 FQNEAQ (reference sequence). The V end was cut by 5 bases, the J end by 4 bases, with 14 bases between. CDR3 DNA sequence: TGTGCCAGCAGCCCAGACAGTGTCGGCACTGAAGCTTTCTTT. Its translation is CASSPDSVGTEAFF.

The chain carries TRBV7-6 and TRBJ2-7, with a possible D match to TRBD1 (6 bases). This CDR3 contains 13 residues. The V gene lost 8 bases and the J gene lost 3 bases, with 14 bases spanning the gap. Germline CDR1 is SGHVS and CDR2 is FNYEAQ. This CDR3 is CASSRDNFYEQYF. The CDR3, as DNA: TGTGCCAGCTCACGGGACAACTTCTACGAGCAGTACTTC.

This clonotype was observed at least ten times. This chain uses TRBV6-6 with TRBJ2-3; D possibly uses TRBD1 or TRBD2 (5 bases each). Trimming pared 10 bases from V and 4 bases from J, leaving 15 bases between. The germline CDR1 and CDR2 sequences are MNHNY and SVGAGI (reference sequence). The CDR3 is 13 amino acids. Here the CDR3 reads CATNVRGADTQYF. The CDR3 nucleotides read TGTGCCACCAACGTGCGAGGGGCAGATACGCAGTATTTT.

This clonotype was seen at least ten times. This rearrangement joins TRBV19 to TRBJ1-1; 9 nucleotides agree with TRBD1. The CDR3 length is 15 residues. V shed 4 bases, J shed 4 bases, and the junction held 7 bases outside the gene matches. Germline V gene sequence: CDR1 LNHDA, CDR2 SQIVND (reference sequence). Written as DNA, the CDR3 is TGTGCCAGTAGTACAGGGACAGGGTGGCCCACTGAAGCTTTCTTT. Its translation is CASSTGTGWPTEAFF. Full variable domain (rest looked up from reference TRBV19 and TRBJ1-1): DGGITQSPKYLFRKEGQNVTLSCEQNLNHDAMYWYRQDPGQGLRLIYYSQIVNDFQKGDIAEGYSVSREKKESFPLTVTSAQKNPTAFYLCASSTGTGWPTEAFFGQGTRLTVV.

V gene TRBV2 combines with J gene TRBJ2-7; D perhaps matches TRBD2 (7 bases). Between the trimmed V and J ends, which lost 6 bases and 4 bases, there was a span of 25 bases. This CDR3 region has 17 residues. From germline, CDR1 is SNHLY and CDR2 FYNNEI. The CDR3: CASRESGTLGDSYEQYF. The CDR3, as DNA: TGTGCCAGCAGGGAAAGCGGGACACTTGGCGACTCGTACGAGCAGTACTTC.

This chain connects TRBV7-9 to TRBJ1-1; D possibly corresponds to TRBD1 (5 bases). This CDR3 region has 12 residues. V was clipped by 8 bases and J by 9 bases, with 16 bases between them. CDR1 is SEHNR, CDR2 FQNEAQ, per germline (reference sequence). DNA for the CDR3: TGTGCCAGCCAGGGCTGCGGGGCTAAAGCTTTCTTT. This gives the protein CASQGCGAKAFF.

J is TRBJ2-6 and V is TRBV10-1; either TRBD1 or TRBD2 may fit D (5 bases each). CDR1 is WNHNN and CDR2 is SYGVQD in the germline V gene (reference sequence). The CDR3 has 15 residues. Trimming removed 0 bases from V and 4 bases from J, with 7 bases in between. CDR3 in amino acids: CASSESGAGANVLTF. In DNA form, the CDR3 reads TGCGCCAGCAGTGAGTCCGGGGCCGGGGCCAACGTCCTGACTTTC.

There are many counts of this clonotype. The chain employs TRBV12-5 and TRBJ1-1; TRBD1 might be the D (5 bases). This CDR3 is 16 amino acids long. CDR1 and CDR2 (germline): LGHNT, FRNRAP. V lost 5 bases and J lost 0, with 16 bases in between. CDR3 DNA sequence: TGTGCTAGTGGTCCGAGGGGCGCAACTTTGAACACTGAAGCTTTCTTT. Its protein product is CASGPRGATLNTEAFF.

This chain joins TRBV10-3 and TRBJ1-5; possible D gene TRBD1, 6 bases. CDR3 length equals 11 residues. Germline lookup yields CDR1 ENHRY and CDR2 SYGVKD. The V gene lost 10 bases and the J gene lost 9 bases, with 13 bases spanning the gap. The CDR3 region is CARTAARPQHF. The CDR3 coding sequence is TGTGCCAGGACAGCTGCGAGGCCCCAGCATTTT.

V gene TRBV7-2 combines with J gene TRBJ1-1; D might be TRBD1 (5 bases). With 1 base removed from V and 1 base from J, the gap between germline ends came to 7 bases. The CDR3 loop spans 14 amino acids. Germline assignment: CDR1 SGHTA and CDR2 FQGNSA. CDR3 amino acids: CASSLGTSNTEAFF. The DNA of the CDR3 is TGTGCCAGCAGCTTAGGGACATCGAACACTGAAGCTTTCTTT.

Comment on this clonotype: This sequence may be a read error, since a much larger clone differs from it by one base. Lacking the conserved final phenylalanine or tryptophan, this CDR3 likely reflects a read error. The V call is TRBV6-1, the J call TRBJ1-1; D remains unclear. Trimming left V 6 bases short and J 1 base short, with 6 bases between. In germline, CDR1 is MNHNS, CDR2 SASEGT. This CDR3 contains 12 residues. This chain's CDR3 is CASRRGNTEAFV. CDR3 nucleotide sequence: TGTGCCAGCAGAAGAGGGAACACTGAAGCTTTCGTT.

In regard to this clonotype: Possible read error: a much larger clone is one base away. The rearrangement uses TRBV12-3 or TRBV12-4 and TRBJ2-6; 9 nucleotides align to TRBD1. This CDR3 spans 16 amino acids. V lost 5 bases, J lost 1 base, and 3 bases stayed unmatched. Here the CDR3 DNA reads TGTGCCAGCAGTCTTGACAGGGGGTCTGGGGCCAACGTCCTGACTTTC. Protein sequence: CASSLDRGSGANVLTF.

Regarding this clonotype: One end of the junction varies from germline; a read error may be responsible. This chain links TRBV14 with TRBJ2-3, with 7 bases that match TRBD1. Germline CDR1 reads SGHDN; CDR2 reads FVKESK. This CDR3 spans 15 amino acids. CDR3 coding DNA: TGTCCCAGCAGCCAATTTACAGGGGGCACAGATACGCAGTATTTT. Amino acids: CPSSQFTGGTDTQYF.

This clonotype was seen repeatedly, ten times or more. This chain joins TRBV28 and TRBJ1-6; TRBD1 is a possible D gene (5 bases). V was clipped by 5 bases and J by 8 bases, with 7 bases between them. Germline loops: CDR1 MDHEN, CDR2 SYDVKM. This CDR3 has 12 amino acids. The chain's CDR3 is CASSGGYSPLHF. CDR3 bases: TGTGCCAGCAGTGGGGGGTATTCACCCCTCCACTTT.

This clonotype was detected ten times or more. The V call is TRBV5-1, the J call TRBJ1-6, with D possibly TRBD1 on 5 matching bases. The CDR3 sequence is 16 residues long. The germline V and J ends were trimmed by 0 bases and 5 bases, with 12 bases remaining between them. CDR1 is SGHRS and CDR2 is YFSETQ in the germline V gene. DNA for the CDR3: TGCGCCAGCAGCTTGGGTGGGGCCCTACATAATTCACCCCTCCACTTT. Translating it yields CASSLGGALHNSPLHF.

This chain links TRBV24-1 with TRBJ2-3; D is perhaps TRBD2 (6 bases). The germline V gene encodes CDR1 KGHDR and CDR2 SFDVKD. The V and J ends lost 3 bases and 0 bases respectively, with 12 bases between them. The CDR3 is 16 amino acids. The chain's CDR3 is CATSDGTGSSTDTQYF. CDR3 nucleotide sequence: TGTGCCACCAGTGATGGGACTGGCTCTAGCACAGATACGCAGTATTTT.

This clonotype was recorded many times. V is TRBV6-6 and J is TRBJ2-5; weak D call: TRBD2 (6 bases). The V gene's germline CDR1 is MNHNY and CDR2 SVGAGI (reference sequence). Trimming left V 0 bases short and J 4 bases short, with 6 bases between. The CDR3 has 13 amino acids. The CDR3, as DNA: TGTGCCAGCAGTTACTCGACTAGAGAGACCCAGTACTTC. Amino acid sequence: CASSYSTRETQYF.